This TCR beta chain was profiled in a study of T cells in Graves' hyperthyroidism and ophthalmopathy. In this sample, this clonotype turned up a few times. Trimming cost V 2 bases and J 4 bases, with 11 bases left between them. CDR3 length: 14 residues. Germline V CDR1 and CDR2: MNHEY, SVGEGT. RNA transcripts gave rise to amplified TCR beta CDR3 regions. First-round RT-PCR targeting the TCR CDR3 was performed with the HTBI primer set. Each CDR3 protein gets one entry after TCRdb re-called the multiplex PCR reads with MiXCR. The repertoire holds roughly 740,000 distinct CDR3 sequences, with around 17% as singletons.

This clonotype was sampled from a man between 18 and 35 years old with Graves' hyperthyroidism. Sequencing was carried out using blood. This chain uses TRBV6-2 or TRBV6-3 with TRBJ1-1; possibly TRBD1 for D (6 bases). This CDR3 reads CASSYRGAVTEAFF. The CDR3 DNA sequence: TGTGCCAGCAGTTACAGGGGGGCCGTCACTGAAGCTTTCTTT.